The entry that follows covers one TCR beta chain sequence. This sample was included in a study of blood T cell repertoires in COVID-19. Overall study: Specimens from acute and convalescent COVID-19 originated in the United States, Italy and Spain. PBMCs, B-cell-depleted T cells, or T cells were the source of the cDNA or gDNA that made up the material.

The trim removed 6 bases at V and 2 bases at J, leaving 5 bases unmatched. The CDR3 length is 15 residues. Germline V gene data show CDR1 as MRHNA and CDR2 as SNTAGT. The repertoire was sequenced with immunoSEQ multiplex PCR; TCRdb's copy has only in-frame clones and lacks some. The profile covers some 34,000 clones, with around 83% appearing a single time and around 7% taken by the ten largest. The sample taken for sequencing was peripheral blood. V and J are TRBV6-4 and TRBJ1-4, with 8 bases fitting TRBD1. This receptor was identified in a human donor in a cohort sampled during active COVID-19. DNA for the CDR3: TGTGCCAGCAGCAGGACAGGGTCGACTAATGAAAAACTGTTTTTT. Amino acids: CASSRTGSTNEKLFF.